This T cell receptor (beta chain) was identified during a study of control samples from healthy donors and cancer patients. The CDR3 is 14 residues long. The germline V gene has CDR1 MNHEY and CDR2 SVGAGI. Trimming removed 8 bases from V and 4 bases from J; junction bases left unmatched: 8. TCRdb's copy holds only in-frame clones and misses some; the assay was immunoSEQ multiplex PCR. The sample has about 36,000 clones, 85% to 95% seen once; the top ten hold 1.5% to 2%. This clone showed up just once. The rearrangement joins TRBV6-5 to TRBJ1-3; 7 bases are a match to TRBD1. The sequenced material came from PBMCs. This TCR was recovered from a man aged 35-49 years with colorectal cancer. This CDR3 reads CASSGGGLGNTIYF. The CDR3 bases are TGTGCCAGCTCAGGGGGGGGTTTAGGAAACACCATATATTTT.